This T cell receptor (beta chain) was identified during a study of cytomegalovirus exposure and HLA in healthy donors. Both 60 Vbeta primers and 13 Jbeta primers went into the PCR. The data were produced by immunoSEQ multiplex PCR, yet TCRdb's version contains in-frame clones alone and is incomplete. Of about 130,000 clones in the sample, roughly 80% are singletons; the top ten hold under 5%. Study-level findings and limits: Rarity marked most TCR sequences, yet some public TCRs occurred in many donors.

On this clone itself: What it binds is unknown.

The CDR3 is made up of 15 amino acids. V dropped 4 bases and J dropped 4; count of bases not matched to a gene: 8. Germline CDR1 is SGHNT and CDR2 is YYREEE (reference sequence). This TCR was sampled from a man between 18 and 29 years old in good health and CMV-seropositive. This chain joins TRBV5-4 and TRBJ2-3; 8 positions agree with TRBD2. The sequenced sample was PBMCs. The CDR3 DNA reads TGTGCCAGCAGCACAAGCGGGAGTAAATCAGATACGCAGTATTTT. It yields the protein CASSTSGSKSDTQYF.